One and the same sample provided the 21 T cell receptor beta chains below, sequenced in a study of CD8 T cells in ankylosing spondylitis (dated by TCRdb to 2015 to 2018). To prepare the library, 5' RACE was applied. The instrument given in TCRdb is Illumina HiSeq 2500. Using fastp trimming at Q25 and MiXCR clonotype assembly, TCRdb reanalyzed the public sequencing data and kept in-frame beta chains. Each CDR3 protein appears once, grouped with its most common genes and DNA. Across this sample there are over 150,000 distinct CDR3 sequences, with over 10% seen only once. The ten largest clones represent about 15% of the sample. Sequencing was performed on blood, either unsorted or a sorted T cell fraction (not recorded which). The receptors derive from a male donor with ankylosing spondylitis or in good health (not recorded which).

The count of this clonotype is one. The V call is TRBV19, the J call TRBJ2-5; no firm D call. CDR1 and CDR2 (germline): LNHDA, SQIVND (reference sequence). Between the trimmed V and J ends, which lost 10 bases and 2 bases, there was a span of 17 bases. The length of the CDR3 is 14 residues. CDR3 amino acids: CATAPGSWQETQYF. CDR3 DNA sequence: TGTGCCACCGCACCAGGCAGTTGGCAAGAGACCCAGTACTTC.

This clonotype has more than one count but fewer than ten. The chain employs TRBV5-1 and TRBJ1-5; no clear D. Trimming left V 10 bases short and J 0 bases short, with 17 bases between. The germline V gene encodes CDR1 SGHRS and CDR2 YFSETQ. The CDR3 runs to 15 residues. This CDR3 is CADGRPQYSNQPQHF. The CDR3 bases are TGCGCCGACGGTCGGCCCCAATATAGCAATCAGCCCCAGCATTTT.

The J gene is TRBJ2-1, the V gene TRBV20-1; TRBD2 matches at 7 bases. Germline V gives CDR1 DFQATT, CDR2 SNEGSKA (reference sequence). J lost 4 bases, V lost 4 bases, and 10 bases had no gene match. The length of the CDR3 is 15 residues. For the CDR3, the DNA is TGCAGTGCTAAAGGGAGGGCCCCATATTACAATGAGCAGTTCTTC. Residues: CSAKGRAPYYNEQFF.

This clonotype was counted a few times. The chain joins TRBV27 to TRBJ2-7; TRBD2 might be the D (6 bases). Germline V gene lookup returns CDR1 MNHEY and CDR2 SMNVEV (reference sequence). Deletions cut 0 bases from V and 4 bases from J, with 10 bases between. This CDR3 spans 14 amino acids. CDR3 DNA: TGTGCCAGCAGTTTATCAAATAGCGGATACGAGCAGTACTTC. Translated, it gives CASSLSNSGYEQYF.

This clonotype has ten or more counts. The chain combines TRBV5-6 with TRBJ2-1; TRBD2 matches 8 bases. Looked up from germline, CDR1 is SGHDT and CDR2 is YYEEEE. V trimming: 7 bases; J trimming: 6 bases; junction bases outside the gene matches: 9. The CDR3 contains 14 residues. CDR3 protein: CASGPGSGINEQFF. Here the CDR3 DNA reads TGTGCCAGCGGTCCGGGTAGCGGGATCAATGAGCAGTTCTTC. Filled out from reference TRBV5-6 and TRBJ2-1, the complete variable domain reads DAGVTQSPTHLIKTRGQQVTLRCSPKSGHDTVSWYQQALGQGPQFIFQYYEEEERQRGNFPDRFSGHQFPNYSSELNVNALLLGDSALYLCASGPGSGINEQFFGPGTRLTVL.

The sample holds a few counts of this clonotype. V gene TRBV27 combines with J gene TRBJ2-1; D is unclear. V dropped 5 bases and J dropped 3 bases, with 14 bases sitting between them. In germline, CDR1 is MNHEY, CDR2 SMNVEV (reference sequence). This CDR3 comprises 15 residues. Here the CDR3 DNA reads TGTGCCAGCAGTCTCACCCTGAGGAACTACAATGAGCAGTTCTTC. Residues: CASSLTLRNYNEQFF.

This clonotype was counted between two and nine times. The J gene is TRBJ2-1, the V gene TRBV12-3 or TRBV12-4, with no clear D. There are 12 residues in the CDR3. The V end was cut by 6 bases, the J end by 5 bases, with 8 bases between. In nucleotides, the CDR3 is TGTGCCAGCAGAGGCCAAGACAATGAGCAGTTCTTC. It specifies CASRGQDNEQFF.

The sample holds many counts of this clonotype. The chain is built from TRBV6-1 and TRBJ2-4; D not certain. Germline V gene lookup returns CDR1 MNHNS and CDR2 SASEGT. V dropped 5 bases and J dropped 7 bases, with 12 bases sitting between them. This CDR3 is 13 amino acids long. CDR3 DNA sequence: TGTGCCAGCAGTCAGGATATTGAGAACATTCAGTACTTC. Its translation is CASSQDIENIQYF.

This clonotype has a count of ten or more. A junction end diverges from the germline sequence, so it may reflect a read error. The chain couples TRBV9 to TRBJ2-1, with unresolved D. In germline, CDR1 is SGDLS, CDR2 YYNGEE. The CDR3 consists of 13 residues. CDR3 nucleotides: TGTGCCAGCAGCGTAAATCCCCCCGCGACTGTAGTCTTC. This codes for CASSVNPPATVVF.

The sample holds one count of this clonotype. This chain links TRBV7-8 with TRBJ2-7; 10 positions agree with TRBD2. The CDR3 contains 15 residues. The V gene end was trimmed by 2 bases and the J gene end by 3 bases; junction bases not matched to a gene: 4. Looked up from germline, CDR1 is SGHVS and CDR2 is FQNEAQ. CDR3 residues: CASSLLAGALYEQYF. The CDR3 DNA sequence: TGTGCCAGCAGCTTACTAGCGGGGGCGCTCTACGAGCAGTACTTC.

This clonotype showed up many times. This rearrangement joins TRBV5-1 to TRBJ2-7; unclear D gene. V was cut by 0 bases and J by 0 bases, with 4 bases left in between. The germline CDR1 and CDR2 sequences are SGHRS and YFSETQ. The CDR3 runs to 13 residues. The CDR3 spells CASSLESSYEQYF. CDR3 DNA: TGCGCCAGCAGCTTGGAGAGCTCCTACGAGCAGTACTTC.

This clonotype occurred a few times. The rearrangement joins TRBV6-1 to TRBJ2-1, with 7 bases aligning to TRBD1. Trimming at V came to 6 bases and at J to 8 bases, leaving 16 bases not matched to a gene. The V gene's germline CDR1 is MNHNS and CDR2 SASEGT. The CDR3 is made up of 16 amino acids. The chain's CDR3 is CASRPRTGPIEDEQFF. CDR3 DNA sequence: TGTGCCAGCAGGCCCCGGACAGGCCCGATTGAGGATGAGCAGTTCTTC.

This sequence joins TRBV7-2 and TRBJ1-5; D is possibly TRBD1 (5 bases). The CDR3 has 15 residues. The germline V and J ends were trimmed by 5 bases and 0 bases, with 11 bases remaining between them. Germline V gives CDR1 SGHTA, CDR2 FQGNSA. Here the CDR3 DNA reads TGTGCCAGCAGCCTGGGACCGCTTAGCAATCAGCCCCAGCATTTT. It encodes CASSLGPLSNQPQHF.

This clonotype has only a few counts. The chain employs TRBV5-1 and TRBJ2-3; the match to TRBD2 covers 8 bases. V lost 6 bases to trimming and J lost 2 bases; unmatched junction nucleotides: 8. Germline CDR1 reads SGHRS; CDR2 reads YFSETQ. This CDR3 has 15 residues. CDR3 sequence: CASKAVAGPTDTQYF. CDR3 coding DNA: TGCGCCAGCAAAGCAGTAGCGGGGCCCACAGATACGCAGTATTTT.

This clonotype was seen more than once but under ten times. V usage is TRBV20-1 and J usage is TRBJ2-7, with unresolved D. Per germline, CDR1 DFQATT and CDR2 SNEGSKA (reference sequence). V gave up 2 bases and J gave up 5 bases, with 13 bases separating them. CDR3 length: 13 residues. The CDR3 reads CSARRDASDEQYF. CDR3 bases: TGCAGTGCTAGAAGGGATGCGAGCGACGAGCAGTACTTC.

This clonotype was observed at least ten times. The V and J genes are TRBV6-4 and TRBJ2-3, with 10 bases fitting TRBD2. V lost 3 bases to trimming and J lost 3 bases; unmatched junction nucleotides: 0. This CDR3 is 14 amino acids long. Germline CDR1 is MRHNA and CDR2 is SNTAGT. CDR3 loop: CASSETSGTDTQYF. The CDR3 DNA is TGTGCCAGCAGTGAGACTAGCGGGACAGATACGCAGTATTTT.

This chain joins TRBV5-6 and TRBJ2-7; D is perhaps TRBD1 or TRBD2 (5 bases each). Germline CDR1 and CDR2: SGHDT and YYEEEE. The length of the CDR3 is 14 residues. V lost 0 bases and J 4 bases, leaving 11 bases between the germline ends. The DNA of the CDR3 is TGTGCCAGCAGCTTGGCGGTAGGGGAGTACGAGCAGTACTTC. Amino acids: CASSLAVGEYEQYF.

This clonotype was observed at least ten times. This chain uses TRBV4-2 with TRBJ2-3, with 8 positions matching TRBD1. Germline CDR1 and CDR2: LGHNA and YNFKEQ. Trimming cost V 0 bases and J 5 bases; bases outside gene matches: 7. This CDR3 is built from 16 residues. The CDR3 coding sequence is TGTGCCAGCAGCCAAGATGAGGGACAGGAGGAAGATACGCAGTATTTT. Protein sequence: CASSQDEGQEEDTQYF.

The rearrangement links TRBV27 to TRBJ2-7; D might be TRBD1 (5 bases). The germline gives CDR1 MNHEY, CDR2 SMNVEV (reference sequence). This CDR3 contains 14 residues. Trimming took 3 bases from V and 4 from J, leaving 13 bases between them. This CDR3 is CASSFRGLGYEQYF. For the CDR3, the DNA is TGTGCCAGCAGTTTTAGGGGTCTAGGGTACGAGCAGTACTTC.

The chain couples TRBV5-5 to TRBJ1-3; D gene uncertain. Trimming took 2 bases from V and 4 from J, leaving 7 bases between them. In germline, CDR1 is SGHKS, CDR2 YYEKEE (reference sequence). The CDR3 consists of 13 residues. The CDR3 region is CASSLSPGNTIYF. Here the CDR3 DNA reads TGTGCCAGCAGCTTAAGCCCGGGAAACACCATATATTTT.

This clonotype was seen ten or more times. V usage is TRBV6-1 and J usage is TRBJ2-6; the match to TRBD1 covers 11 bases. This CDR3 region has 15 residues. Germline values: CDR1 MNHNS, CDR2 SASEGT. J gave up 0 bases and V 8 bases, and 0 bases lay outside the gene matches. In DNA, the CDR3 is TGTGCCAGCGGGACAGGGGGCTCTGGGGCCAACGTCCTGACTTTC. Protein product: CASGTGGSGANVLTF.